This T cell receptor beta chain came from a study of Ad26.COV2.S vaccination and SARS-CoV-2 variants. Measured with immunoSEQ multiplex PCR; TCRdb has only the in-frame clones, and not every one. This table has about 320,000 clones, around four fifths appearing once. This clone was detected many times. This sample includes further DNA sequences coding for the same CDR3. As to treatment: about 20 received Ad26.COV2.S at low or high dose, single or two shots; 5 received placebo; per-sample allocation not given. The investigators took samples on day 63 after the first vaccine or placebo injection. The CDR3 sequence is 12 residues long. The V gene's germline CDR1 is MDHEN and CDR2 SYDVKM. The V gene lost 3 bases and the J gene lost 4 bases, with 6 bases spanning the gap.

The clonotype was recovered from a person aged 18-60 years who received the Ad26.COV2.S COVID-19 vaccine or a placebo. This chain joins TRBV28 and TRBJ1-2; unclear D gene. The sample consisted of peripheral blood, taken in a trial of Ad26.COV2.S vaccine versus placebo. The CDR3 here is CASSLGSYGYTF. The CDR3 DNA follows: TGTGCCAGCAGTTTGGGTAGCTATGGCTACACCTTC.